What follows are 13 T cell receptor beta chains derived from one specimen sequenced in a study of cytomegalovirus exposure and HLA in healthy donors. PCR was performed using 60 Vbeta and 13 Jbeta primers. Sequencing used immunoSEQ multiplex PCR; TCRdb keeps in-frame clones, though not all of them. The sample includes roughly 120,000 clones, approximately 58% of them seen just once. The sample was PBMCs. Receptors originate from a woman between 25 and 40 years old in good health and CMV-seronegative.

The count of this clone is one. The chain combines TRBV6-5 with TRBJ2-5; 7 bases agree with TRBD2. The CDR3 contains 13 residues. Germline-derived CDR1 and CDR2 are MNHEY and SVGAGI. The J segment lost 4 bases and the V segment lost 5 bases, leaving 4 bases of the junction unmatched. CDR3 region: CASSGSGTETQYF. CDR3 sequence (DNA): TGTGCCAGCAGTGGGAGCGGGACAGAGACCCAGTACTTC.

The V call is TRBV28, the J call TRBJ2-1, with unresolved D. Per the germline V gene, CDR1 is MDHEN and CDR2 is SYDVKM. Trimming took off 5 bases at V and 9 bases at J, with 17 bases between the two ends. This CDR3 spans 14 amino acids. The CDR3 here is CASSLSSEDLEQFF. The CDR3 bases are TGTGCCAGCAGTCTTTCGAGCGAAGACCTTGAGCAGTTCTTC.

This clone was seen only a few times. This chain connects TRBV7-9 to TRBJ2-1; TRBD2 agrees at 8 bases. Germline CDR1 reads SEHNR; CDR2 reads FQNEAQ (reference sequence). This CDR3 is built from 16 residues. After removal of 5 bases from V and 7 bases from J, the junction contained 13 bases not matched to a gene. CDR3 nucleotide sequence: TGTGCCAGCAGCCCCGCGGTCAAGCGGGAGAAAAATGAGCAGTTCTTC. Amino acid sequence: CASSPAVKREKNEQFF.

V is TRBV9 and J is TRBJ2-1, with 8 bases that match TRBD1. Losses at the gene ends were 3 bases for V and 6 bases for J; bases not matched to a gene: 8. The CDR3 length is 15 residues. CDR1 and CDR2 from the germline V gene are SGDLS and YYNGEE. The CDR3: CASSASPTGVNEQFF. The DNA for the CDR3 is TGTGCCAGCAGCGCGTCCCCGACAGGGGTCAATGAGCAGTTCTTC.

The genes are TRBV15 and TRBJ1-5; 9 positions match TRBD1. This CDR3 has 14 residues. Trimming removed 9 bases from V and 7 bases from J; junction bases left unmatched: 10. Germline loops: CDR1 LNHNV, CDR2 YYDKDF (reference sequence). CDR3 nucleotide sequence: TGTGCCACTTCCCAGGACAGGGGCAGACAGCCCCAGCATTTT. Encoded protein: CATSQDRGRQPQHF.

This clone was detected a few times. The chain carries TRBV5-6 and TRBJ1-5; D is possibly TRBD1 (5 bases). The CDR3 has 12 amino acids. Germline V CDR1 and CDR2: SGHDT, YYEEEE. The V end lost 2 bases, the J end lost 5 bases, and 5 bases lay between the germline ends. CDR3 coding DNA: TGTGCCAGCAGCTTCAGGGATCAGCCCCAGCATTTT. Translation gives CASSFRDQPQHF.

The rearrangement uses TRBV4-2 and TRBJ1-1; D is ambiguous. The CDR3 runs to 13 residues. Trimming pared 1 base from V and 6 bases from J, leaving 9 bases between. Germline CDR1 LGHNA, CDR2 YNFKEQ. CDR3 coding DNA: TGTGCCAGCAGCCAAGCCGAGAGCGCTGAAGCTTTCTTT. Its protein is CASSQAESAEAFF.

The rearrangement links TRBV6-5 to TRBJ1-2, with 11 positions matching TRBD1. Germline V CDR1 and CDR2: MNHEY, SVGAGI. CDR3 length: 14 amino acids. The trim removed 5 bases at V and 3 bases at J, leaving 2 bases unmatched. The chain's CDR3 is CASSPGQGDYGYTF. CDR3 DNA sequence: TGTGCCAGCAGTCCGGGACAGGGGGACTATGGCTACACCTTC.

This clone was recorded only once. This sequence joins TRBV30 and TRBJ2-7, with D maybe TRBD1 (6 bases). The V gene's germline CDR1 is GTSNPN and CDR2 SVGIG (reference sequence). Trimming cost V 5 bases and J 0 bases, with 11 bases left between them. The CDR3 is 13 amino acids. The CDR3 spells CAWVGQSSYEQYF. The DNA of the CDR3 is TGTGCCTGGGTAGGACAGAGCTCCTACGAGCAGTACTTC.

The chain links TRBV2 to TRBJ2-1; 10 nucleotides match TRBD2. Germline lookup yields CDR1 SNHLY and CDR2 FYNNEI. The CDR3 is made up of 15 amino acids. V shed 6 bases and J 8 bases; nucleotides not matched to a gene: 10. In DNA form, the CDR3 reads TGTGCCAGCAGGGCTAGCGGGAGATCTCGTCATGAGCAGTTCTTC. Translated: CASRASGRSRHEQFF. The full variable domain, rest sourced from reference TRBV2 and TRBJ2-1, is EPEVTQTPSHQVTQMGQEVILRCVPISNHLYFYWYRQILGQKVEFLVSFYNNEISEKSEIFDDQFSVERPDGSNFTLKIRSTKLEDSAMYFCASRASGRSRHEQFFGPGTRLTVL.

The chain employs TRBV19 and TRBJ1-5; 8 nucleotides match TRBD1. There are 16 residues in the CDR3. J lost 3 bases, V lost 3 bases, and 7 bases had no gene match. Germline lookup yields CDR1 LNHDA and CDR2 SQIVND (reference sequence). Here the CDR3 reads CASSISGQGPNQPQHF. The CDR3 bases are TGTGCCAGTAGTATTAGTGGACAGGGACCCAATCAGCCCCAGCATTTT.

The chain joins TRBV9 to TRBJ2-1; the match to TRBD2 covers 14 bases. The junction had 5 bases not matched to a gene; V was cut back by 3 bases and J by 6 bases. CDR1 and CDR2 (germline): SGDLS, YYNGEE. The CDR3 totals 16 residues. This CDR3 is CASSAAGLAGVNEQFF. CDR3 DNA: TGTGCCAGCAGCGCTGCGGGACTAGCGGGAGTCAATGAGCAGTTCTTC.

The chain uses TRBV19 and TRBJ2-5, with D perhaps matching TRBD2 (5 bases). Per germline, CDR1 LNHDA and CDR2 SQIVND (reference sequence). The CDR3 has 16 amino acids. V was trimmed by 3 bases and J by 5 bases, leaving 19 bases between them. CDR3 sequence reads: CASSIWPLVRGETQYF. Here the CDR3 DNA reads TGTGCCAGTAGTATCTGGCCCTTAGTACGCGGGGAGACCCAGTACTTC.